This TCR beta chain is drawn from a study of CD8 T cells in ankylosing spondylitis. The study's findings and limits: Reported data indicate significant enrichment of disease-linked clones within matched ankylosing spondylitis synovial fluid. It appeared that ankylosing spondylitis blood was characterized by a TCR beta motif of fewer than ten highly homologous variants. Prior work had noted some motif variants in reactive arthritis blood and synovial fluid. As for the disease-linked clones, they showed a CD8+ phenotype and occurred at relatively low frequencies in peripheral blood.

MiXCR was run by TCRdb on the 5' RACE reads, yielding one entry per CDR3 protein. The data hold about 130,000 distinct CDR3 sequences, with about 10% observed a single time. The germline V gene has CDR1 DFQATT and CDR2 SNEGSKA (reference sequence). The CDR3 has 12 amino acids. V shed 3 bases and J shed 2 bases, with 7 bases lying between them. This clonotype showed up many times. Its antigen is currently unknown. Input material: blood, either unsorted or a sorted T cell fraction (not recorded which). This sequence originates from a female donor with ankylosing spondylitis or in good health (not recorded which). This chain uses TRBV20-1 with TRBJ2-5; D gene ambiguous. In nucleotides, the CDR3 is TGCAGTGCTAGGGGCATACAAGAGACCCAGTACTTC. As protein: CSARGIQETQYF.